The sequence of this T cell receptor (beta chain) was determined in a study of early T cells in non-severe SARS-CoV-2 infection. Study at large: Whole-blood bulk RNA, unsorted, was sequenced, and chains were unpaired. Study-level results: Anti-spike CD8 responses were favored in VDJdb matching, and private and CD4 specificities were missed.

As concerns this clonotype: The antigen is unknown.

Individual cDNA molecules were tagged with unique molecular identifiers. TCRdb reprocessed the 5' RACE reads via MiXCR and lists one record per CDR3 protein. The data show about 55,000 distinct CDR3 sequences, with 5.5% to 8.5% seen just once and about 5.9% held by the top ten. The CDR3 sequence is 13 residues long. In germline, CDR1 is SGHVS, CDR2 FQNEAQ. V was pared by 1 base and J by 8 bases, with 2 bases of the junction left unmatched. The sample in question was whole blood, obtained at baseline. This clonotype was obtained from an adult who was a healthcare worker with PCR-confirmed SARS-CoV-2 infection or an uninfected control (not recorded which). The rearrangement uses TRBV7-8 and TRBJ2-4, with 7 bases that match TRBD1. CDR3 residues: CASSLDRGDIQYF. Here the CDR3 DNA reads TGTGCCAGCAGCTTAGACAGGGGTGACATTCAGTACTTC.